Listed below are T cell receptor beta chains from one sample, sequenced in a study of T cell responses to AZD1222 COVID-19 vaccine. Only in-frame clones appear in the TCRdb table, and some are missing; sequencing was by immunoSEQ multiplex PCR. This sample has some 120,000 clones, with less than 90% found just once. The sequenced sample was peripheral blood, obtained on day 0 of AZD1222 vaccination. Receptor source: an adult in good health. The CDR3 runs from the conserved cysteine through the conserved F or W. The D gene is left open where the match is weak. Size tells how often a clone was seen (once, few, many) or the class of an expanded clone, and some rows leave it out.

cdr3_length | clone_size | j_call | v_call | d_call | cdr3_nt | cdr3_aa
12 | NA | TRBJ2-3 | TRBV15 | NA | TGTGCCACCAGGGACCATCTAGTTACGCAGTATTTT | CATRDHLVTQYF
12 | NA | TRBJ2-2 | TRBV12-3/TRBV12-4 | NA | TGTGCCAGCAGACAACTCCAGGGGGAGCTGTTTTTT | CASRQLQGELFF
19 | NA | TRBJ2-1 | TRBV9 | NA | TGTGCCAGCAGCGGAGACCCCTCACTGGGAGGGGGTATGTCATACGAGCAGTTCTTC | CASSGDPSLGGGMSYEQFF
14 | NA | TRBJ1-5 | TRBV7-2 | TRBD1 | TGTGCCAGCAGCACCGGACAGGGTAGTCAGCCCCAGCATTTT | CASSTGQGSQPQHF
13 | NA | TRBJ2-7 | TRBV27 | TRBD1 | TGTGCCAGCAGTTCACAGGGGCCCTACGAGCAGTACTTC | CASSSQGPYEQYF
13 | NA | TRBJ1-2 | TRBV5-3 | NA | TGTGCCAGAAGCTTGGTTAAAGATTATGGCTACACCTTC | CARSLVKDYGYTF
15 | NA | TRBJ1-1 | TRBV5-4 | NA | TGTGCCAGCAGCTTTTTTGGGGGCCGGAACACTGAAGCTTTCTTT | CASSFFGGRNTEAFF
16 | NA | TRBJ2-1 | TRBV27 | TRBD2 | TGTGCCAGCAGTCCCCTCCGAGCGGGGGCCTTCAATGAGCAGTTCTTC | CASSPLRAGAFNEQFF
15 | NA | TRBJ2-7 | TRBV7-8 | TRBD2 | TGTGCCAGCAGCCAATTAGCGGGAGGAGGGTACGAGCAGTACTTC | CASSQLAGGGYEQYF
12 | NA | TRBJ2-1 | TRBV2 | TRBD2 | TGTGCCAGCAGTGACGGGAGGGGTGAGCAGTTCTTC | CASSDGRGEQFF
13 | once | TRBJ2-2 | TRBV18 | NA | TGTGCCAGCTCACCCGATCGGACCGGGGAGCTGTTTTTT | CASSPDRTGELFF